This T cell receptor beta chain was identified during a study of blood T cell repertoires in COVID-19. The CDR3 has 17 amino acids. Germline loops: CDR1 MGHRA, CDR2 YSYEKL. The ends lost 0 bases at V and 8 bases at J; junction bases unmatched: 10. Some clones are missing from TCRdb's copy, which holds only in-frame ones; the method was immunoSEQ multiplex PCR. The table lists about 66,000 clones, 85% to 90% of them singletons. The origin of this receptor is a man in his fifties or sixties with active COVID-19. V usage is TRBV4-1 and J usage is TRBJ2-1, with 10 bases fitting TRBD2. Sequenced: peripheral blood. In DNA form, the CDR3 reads TGCGCCAGCAGCCAAGAAGTCAGGCTAGCGGGAGTCTATGAGCAGTTCTTC. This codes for CASSQEVRLAGVYEQFF.